This TCR beta chain was retrieved from a study of vaccination effects on CD4 cells after COVID-19. Regarding the study as a whole: The study had few convalescent patients and no early post-infection timepoints. Vaccine- and infection-induced clones showed marked clonal contraction late following vaccination. Healthy vaccine recipients' vaccine-induced clones were almost all SARS-CoV-2 mono-reactive.

Before sequencing, viral peptide pools were used by the ViraFEST assay to expand antigen-specific CD4+ T cells. CD4+ T cell isolation took place after 10 days of culture. Neither prior SARS-CoV-2 infection nor positive nucleocapsid antibodies were present in the vaccine recipients. Cultures had half their medium replaced with IL-2 medium on days 3 and 7. Some clones are missing from TCRdb's copy, which holds only in-frame ones; the method was immunoSEQ multiplex PCR. Here the sample spans under 25,000 clones, about 75% being singletons. On this clone: As yet, its antigen is unknown.

This CDR3 is 13 amino acids long. The V and J ends lost 8 bases and 4 bases respectively, with 14 bases between them. Germline CDR1 and CDR2: MNHEY and SVGAGI. The source material was CD4+ T cells from PBMCs cultured with HCoV-NL63 spike peptides, sampled before COVID-19 vaccination. The chain has TRBV6-5 and TRBJ1-1; D gene unclear. This sequence was found in a human donor who received a COVID-19 vaccine. CDR3 bases: TGTGCCAGCGCTGAGGGAATGTTCACTGAAGCTTTCTTT. Translation gives CASAEGMFTEAFF.